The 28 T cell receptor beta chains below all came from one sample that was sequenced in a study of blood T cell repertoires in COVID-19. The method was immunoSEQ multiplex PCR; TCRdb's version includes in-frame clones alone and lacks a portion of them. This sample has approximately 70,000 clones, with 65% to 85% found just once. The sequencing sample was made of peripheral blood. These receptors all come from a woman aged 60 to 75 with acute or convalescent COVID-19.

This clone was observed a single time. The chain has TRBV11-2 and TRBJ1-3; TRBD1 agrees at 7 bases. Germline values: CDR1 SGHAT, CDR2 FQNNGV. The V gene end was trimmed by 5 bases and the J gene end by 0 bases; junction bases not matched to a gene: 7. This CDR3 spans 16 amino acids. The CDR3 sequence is CASSPGGEHSGNTIYF. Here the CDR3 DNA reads TGTGCCAGCAGCCCAGGGGGAGAGCACTCTGGAAACACCATATATTTT.

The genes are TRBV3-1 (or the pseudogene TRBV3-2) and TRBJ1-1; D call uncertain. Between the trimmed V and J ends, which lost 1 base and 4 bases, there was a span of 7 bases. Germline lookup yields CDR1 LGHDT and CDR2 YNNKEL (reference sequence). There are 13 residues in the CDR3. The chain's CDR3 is CASSQAGSTEAFF. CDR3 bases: TGTGCCAGCAGCCAAGCAGGAAGCACTGAAGCTTTCTTT.

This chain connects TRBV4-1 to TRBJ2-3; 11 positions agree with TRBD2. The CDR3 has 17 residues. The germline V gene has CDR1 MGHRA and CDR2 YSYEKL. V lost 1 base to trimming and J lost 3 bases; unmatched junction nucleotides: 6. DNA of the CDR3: TGCGCCAGCAGCCAAGCAAGTAGCGGGGGGGGAACAGATACGCAGTATTTT. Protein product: CASSQASSGGGTDTQYF.

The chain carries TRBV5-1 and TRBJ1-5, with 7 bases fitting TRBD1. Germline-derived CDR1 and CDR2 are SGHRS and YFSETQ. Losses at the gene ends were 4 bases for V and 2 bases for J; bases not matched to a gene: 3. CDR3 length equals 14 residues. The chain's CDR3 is CASSPTGGNQPQHF. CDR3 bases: TGCGCCAGCAGCCCCACAGGGGGCAATCAGCCCCAGCATTTT.

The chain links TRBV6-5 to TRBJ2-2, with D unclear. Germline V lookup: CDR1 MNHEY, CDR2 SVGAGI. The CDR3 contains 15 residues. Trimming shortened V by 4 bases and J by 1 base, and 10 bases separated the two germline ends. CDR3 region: CASSSSTGNTGELFF. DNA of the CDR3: TGTGCCAGCAGTTCCTCGACGGGGAACACCGGGGAGCTGTTTTTT.

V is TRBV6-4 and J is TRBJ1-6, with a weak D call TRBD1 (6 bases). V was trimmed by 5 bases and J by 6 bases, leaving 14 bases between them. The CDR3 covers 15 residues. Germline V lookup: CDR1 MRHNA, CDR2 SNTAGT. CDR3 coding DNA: TGTGCCAGCAGTTCGGCAGGGGCGGCTAATTCACCCCTCCACTTT. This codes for CASSSAGAANSPLHF.

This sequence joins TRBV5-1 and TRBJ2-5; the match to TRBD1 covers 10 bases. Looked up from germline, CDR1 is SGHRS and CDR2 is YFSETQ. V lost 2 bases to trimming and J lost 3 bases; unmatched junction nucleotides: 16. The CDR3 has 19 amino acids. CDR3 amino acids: CASSFPGTGVAGTEETQYF. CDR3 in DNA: TGCGCCAGCAGCTTCCCCGGGACAGGGGTCGCTGGAACTGAAGAGACCCAGTACTTC. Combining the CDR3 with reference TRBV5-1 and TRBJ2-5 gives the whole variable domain KAGVTQTPRYLIKTRGQQVTLSCSPISGHRSVSWYQQTPGQGLQFLFEYFSETQRNKGNFPGRFSGRQFSNSRSEMNVSTLELGDSALYLCASSFPGTGVAGTEETQYFGPGTRLLVL.

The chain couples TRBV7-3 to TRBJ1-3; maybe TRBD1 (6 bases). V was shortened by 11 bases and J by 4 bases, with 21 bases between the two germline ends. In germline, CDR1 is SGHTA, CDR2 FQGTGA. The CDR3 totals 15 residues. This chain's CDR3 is CAGLNAQGIGNTIYF. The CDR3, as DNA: TGTGCCGGCCTGAATGCCCAGGGGATCGGAAACACCATATATTTT. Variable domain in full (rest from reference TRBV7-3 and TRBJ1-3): GAGVSQTPSNKVTEKGKYVELRCDPISGHTALYWYRQSLGQGPEFLIYFQGTGAADDSGLPNDRFFAVRPEGSVSTLKIQRTERGDSAVYLCAGLNAQGIGNTIYFGEGSWLTVV.

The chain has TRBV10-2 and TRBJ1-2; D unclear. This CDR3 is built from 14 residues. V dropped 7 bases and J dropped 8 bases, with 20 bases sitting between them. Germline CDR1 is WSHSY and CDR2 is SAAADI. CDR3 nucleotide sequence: TGCGCCAGCACCGGGCCGATCGCCTCGGGGGGCTACACCTTC. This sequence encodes CASTGPIASGGYTF.

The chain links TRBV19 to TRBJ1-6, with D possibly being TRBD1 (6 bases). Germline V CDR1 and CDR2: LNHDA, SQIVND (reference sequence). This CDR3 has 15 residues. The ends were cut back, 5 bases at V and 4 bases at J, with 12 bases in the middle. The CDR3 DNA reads TGTGCCAGTAGTGATCGTAGGGGGTATAATTCACCCCTCCACTTT. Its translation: CASSDRRGYNSPLHF.

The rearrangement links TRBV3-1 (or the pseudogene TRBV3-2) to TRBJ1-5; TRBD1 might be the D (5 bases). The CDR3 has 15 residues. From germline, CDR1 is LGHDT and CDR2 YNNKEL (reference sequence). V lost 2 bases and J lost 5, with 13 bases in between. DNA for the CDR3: TGTGCCAGCAGCCAATCTCCCAGGGAGGATCAGCCCCAGCATTTT. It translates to CASSQSPREDQPQHF.

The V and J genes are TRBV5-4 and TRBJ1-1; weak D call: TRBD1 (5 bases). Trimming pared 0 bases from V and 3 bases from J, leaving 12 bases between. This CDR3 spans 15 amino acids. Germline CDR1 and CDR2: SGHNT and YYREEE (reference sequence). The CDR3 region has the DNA TGTGCCAGCAGCTTGGGACGGGGGAGAGACACTGAAGCTTTCTTT. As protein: CASSLGRGRDTEAFF. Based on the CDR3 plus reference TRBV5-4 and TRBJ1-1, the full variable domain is ETGVTQSPTHLIKTRGQQVTLRCSSQSGHNTVSWYQQALGQGPQFIFQYYREEENGRGNFPPRFSGLQFPNYSSELNVNALELDDSALYLCASSLGRGRDTEAFFGQGTRLTVV.

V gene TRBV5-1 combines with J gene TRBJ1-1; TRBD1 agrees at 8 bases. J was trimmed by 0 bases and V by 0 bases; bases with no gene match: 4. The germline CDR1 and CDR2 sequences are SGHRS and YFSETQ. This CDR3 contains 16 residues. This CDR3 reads CASSLGQGTLNTEAFF. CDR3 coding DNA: TGCGCCAGCAGCTTGGGACAGGGGACGTTGAACACTGAAGCTTTCTTT.

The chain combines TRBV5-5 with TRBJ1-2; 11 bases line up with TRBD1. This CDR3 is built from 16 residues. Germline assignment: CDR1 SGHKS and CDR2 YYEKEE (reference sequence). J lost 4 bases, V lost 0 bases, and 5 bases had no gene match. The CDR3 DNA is TGTGCCAGCAGCTTGGGGACAGGGGGCGCCAGCTATGGCTACACCTTC. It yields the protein CASSLGTGGASYGYTF.

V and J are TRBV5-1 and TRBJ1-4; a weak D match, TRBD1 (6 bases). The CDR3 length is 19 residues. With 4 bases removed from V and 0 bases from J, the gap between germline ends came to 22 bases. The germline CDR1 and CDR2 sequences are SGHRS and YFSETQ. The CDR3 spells CASSQRGGALVTTNEKLFF. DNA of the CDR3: TGCGCCAGCAGCCAACGTGGGGGGGCATTGGTCACAACTAATGAAAAACTGTTTTTT.

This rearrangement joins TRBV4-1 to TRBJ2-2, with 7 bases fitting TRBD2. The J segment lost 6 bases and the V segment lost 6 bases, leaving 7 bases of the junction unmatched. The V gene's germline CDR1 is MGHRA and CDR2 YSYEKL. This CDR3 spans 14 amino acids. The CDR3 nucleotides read TGCGCCAGCAGGACCACGGGGGGAGCCGGGGAGCTGTTTTTT. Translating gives CASRTTGGAGELFF.

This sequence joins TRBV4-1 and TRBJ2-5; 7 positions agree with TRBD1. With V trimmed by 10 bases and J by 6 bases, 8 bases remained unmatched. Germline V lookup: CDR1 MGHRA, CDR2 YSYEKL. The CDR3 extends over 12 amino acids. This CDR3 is CAIPGTAQTQYF. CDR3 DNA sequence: TGCGCCATCCCAGGGACAGCGCAGACCCAGTACTTC.

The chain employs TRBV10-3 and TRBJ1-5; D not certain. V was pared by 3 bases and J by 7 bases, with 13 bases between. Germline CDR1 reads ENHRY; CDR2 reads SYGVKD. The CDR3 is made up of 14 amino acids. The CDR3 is CAISESPPGQPQHF. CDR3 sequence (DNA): TGTGCCATCAGTGAATCTCCCCCGGGGCAGCCCCAGCATTTT.

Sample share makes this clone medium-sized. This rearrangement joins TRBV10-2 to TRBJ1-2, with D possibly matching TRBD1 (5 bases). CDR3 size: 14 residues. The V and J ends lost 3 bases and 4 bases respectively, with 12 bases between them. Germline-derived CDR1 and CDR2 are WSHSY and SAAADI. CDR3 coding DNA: TGCGCCAGCAGTGAAGGACAAAGGCGCTATGGCTACACCTTC. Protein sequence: CASSEGQRRYGYTF.

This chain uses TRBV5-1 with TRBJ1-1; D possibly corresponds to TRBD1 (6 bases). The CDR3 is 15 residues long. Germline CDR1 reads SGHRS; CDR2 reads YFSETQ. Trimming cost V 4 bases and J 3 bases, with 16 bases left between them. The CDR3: CASSRDGGRDTEAFF. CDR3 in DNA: TGCGCCAGCAGCCGGGACGGGGGGCGGGACACTGAAGCTTTCTTT.

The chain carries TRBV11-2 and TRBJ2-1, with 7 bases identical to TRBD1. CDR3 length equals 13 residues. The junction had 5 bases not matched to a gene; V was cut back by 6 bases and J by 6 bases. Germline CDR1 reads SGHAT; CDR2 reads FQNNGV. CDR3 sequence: CASSTGTVNEQFF. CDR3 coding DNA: TGTGCCAGCAGTACCGGGACAGTCAATGAGCAGTTCTTC.

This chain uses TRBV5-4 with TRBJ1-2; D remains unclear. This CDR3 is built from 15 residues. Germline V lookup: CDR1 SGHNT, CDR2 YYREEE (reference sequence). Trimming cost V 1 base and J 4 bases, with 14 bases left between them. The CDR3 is CASSLLGSVSYGYTF. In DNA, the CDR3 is TGTGCCAGCAGCTTGCTAGGATCGGTTTCCTATGGCTACACCTTC.

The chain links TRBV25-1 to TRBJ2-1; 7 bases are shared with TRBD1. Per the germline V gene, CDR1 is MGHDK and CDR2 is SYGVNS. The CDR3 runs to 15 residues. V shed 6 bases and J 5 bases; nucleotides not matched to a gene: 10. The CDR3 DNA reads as TGTGCCAGCAGCCCGCTCCGGGACAGCAACAATGAGCAGTTCTTC. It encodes CASSPLRDSNNEQFF.

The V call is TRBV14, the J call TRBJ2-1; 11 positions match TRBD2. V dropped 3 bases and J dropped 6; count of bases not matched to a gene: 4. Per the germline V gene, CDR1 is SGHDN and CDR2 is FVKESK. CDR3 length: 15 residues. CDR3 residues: CASSQGLAASNEQFF. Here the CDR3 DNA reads TGTGCCAGCAGCCAGGGACTAGCGGCGTCCAATGAGCAGTTCTTC.

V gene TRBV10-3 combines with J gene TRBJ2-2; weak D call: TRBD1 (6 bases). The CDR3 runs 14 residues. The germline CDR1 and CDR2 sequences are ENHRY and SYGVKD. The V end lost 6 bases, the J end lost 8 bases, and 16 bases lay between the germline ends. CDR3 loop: CAISETGSLGELFF. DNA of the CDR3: TGTGCCATCAGCGAAACAGGGTCGCTGGGGGAGCTGTTTTTT.

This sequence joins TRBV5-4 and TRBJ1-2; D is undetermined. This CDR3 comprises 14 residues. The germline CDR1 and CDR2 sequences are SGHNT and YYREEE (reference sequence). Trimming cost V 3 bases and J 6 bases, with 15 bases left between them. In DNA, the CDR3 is TGTGCCAGCAGCTCCCCGGCCGGGATTGATGGCTACACCTTC. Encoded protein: CASSSPAGIDGYTF. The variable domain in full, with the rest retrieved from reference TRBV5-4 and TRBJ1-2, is ETGVTQSPTHLIKTRGQQVTLRCSSQSGHNTVSWYQQALGQGPQFIFQYYREEENGRGNFPPRFSGLQFPNYSSELNVNALELDDSALYLCASSSPAGIDGYTFGSGTRLTVV.

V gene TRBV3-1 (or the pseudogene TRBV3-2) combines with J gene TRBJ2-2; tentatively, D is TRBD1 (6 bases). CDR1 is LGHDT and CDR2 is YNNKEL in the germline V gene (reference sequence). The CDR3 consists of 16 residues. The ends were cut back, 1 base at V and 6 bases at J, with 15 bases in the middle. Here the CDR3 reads CASSQGPGVMAGELFF. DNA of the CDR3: TGTGCCAGCAGCCAAGGCCCAGGGGTGATGGCCGGGGAGCTGTTTTTT.

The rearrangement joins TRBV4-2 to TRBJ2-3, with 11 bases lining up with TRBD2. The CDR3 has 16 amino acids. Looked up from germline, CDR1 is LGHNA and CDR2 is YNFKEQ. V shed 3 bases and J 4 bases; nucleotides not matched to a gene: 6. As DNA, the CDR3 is TGTGCCAGCAGCCAGACTAGCGGGGCGGTGTCAGATACGCAGTATTTT. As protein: CASSQTSGAVSDTQYF.